This T cell receptor beta chain was identified during a study of Graves' ophthalmopathy and Graves' hyperthyroidism. Study outcomes and limitations: Detection in blood was also observed for most expanded thyroid clonotypes above 0.001 frequency. The model's prediction of ophthalmopathy progression had roughly 70% sensitivity and around 72% specificity.

The CDR3 covers 17 residues. Germline CDR1 is MRHNA and CDR2 is SNTAGT. The V gene lost 5 bases and the J gene lost 6 bases, with 23 bases spanning the gap. The authors amplified TCR beta CDR3 regions, and they did so from RNA transcripts for repertoire sequencing. An initial RT-PCR round employing HTBI primers preceded a second-round multiplex PCR. From the multiplex PCR reads, TCRdb called clonotypes with MiXCR, one entry per CDR3 protein. The sample shows fewer than 600,000 distinct CDR3 sequences, around 15% of them seen only once. Disease in donors with ophthalmopathy had moderate-to-severe activity, CAS ≥3, NOSPECS ≥4 and under 3 months' duration. Researchers turned away patients with other autoimmune diseases, uncontrolled infections, pregnancy or lactation. This clonotype was seen ten or more times. Its antigen is undetermined.

The chain uses TRBV6-4 and TRBJ1-5; no clear D. This receptor was identified in a woman aged 25-40 years with Graves' ophthalmopathy. Material for sequencing was blood. CDR3 in DNA: TGTGCCAGCAGTCGGTCCCGGACGTCCCGCGAGAGTCAGCCCCAGCATTTT. Its translation is CASSRSRTSRESQPQHF.